Given below is one T cell receptor beta chain in context. The CDR3 spans 14 residues. Trimming took 3 bases from V and 8 from J; bases not matched to a gene: 6. Per the germline V gene, CDR1 is LNHNV and CDR2 is YYDKDF (reference sequence). The sample is drawn from a study of T cell changes during pregnancy in multiple sclerosis. The repertoire was sequenced with immunoSEQ multiplex PCR; TCRdb's copy has only in-frame clones and lacks some. The table includes approximately 130,000 clones, 93% detected once. The chain uses TRBV15 and TRBJ1-2; the match to TRBD1 covers 10 bases. The material sequenced was peripheral blood, taken before pregnancy. The receptor was isolated from a female donor with multiple sclerosis, enrolled in a pregnancy study. CDR3 protein: CATSRRQGAEGYTF. The DNA for the CDR3 is TGTGCCACCAGCAGGAGACAGGGGGCGGAAGGCTACACCTTC.